These T cell receptor beta chains were read from a single sample in a study of cytomegalovirus exposure and HLA in healthy donors. The method was immunoSEQ multiplex PCR; TCRdb's version includes in-frame clones alone and lacks a portion of them. Of approximately 210,000 clones in the sample, 82% were seen once. The specimen sequenced was PBMCs. All receptors derive from a man aged 40-49 years in good health and CMV-seropositive. CDR3s include the opening cysteine and the closing phenylalanine or tryptophan. A D gene is named only where the DNA matches it firmly. Expanded clones are given a class, and other clones once, few, many or no size at all.

NA	NA	TRBV2	TRBJ1-1	TGTGCCAGCAGCGGGCCAGGGGCCGCTGAAGCTTTCTTT	CASSGPGAAEAFF
NA	TRBD2	TRBV5-1	TRBJ2-7	TGCGCCAGCAGCTTGGGTGGGACTAGCGGGAGCTGGGAGCAGTACTTC	CASSLGGTSGSWEQYF
NA	NA	TRBV5-8	TRBJ1-4	TGTGCCAGCAGAATCAGGGGAACTAATGAAAAACTGTTTTTT	CASRIRGTNEKLFF
NA	TRBD1	TRBV16	TRBJ1-5	TGTGCCAGCAGTCGACAGGGGGAAGATCAGCCCCAGCATTTT	CASSRQGEDQPQHF
NA	NA	TRBV27	TRBJ2-2	TGTGCCAGCAGTCCCACCGCGAGGGACACCGGGGAGCTGTTTTTT	CASSPTARDTGELFF
NA	NA	TRBV19	TRBJ2-3	TGTGCCAGTAGTTCCCCCCGGCAGGGCGCAGATACGCAGTATTTT	CASSSPRQGADTQYF
once	TRBD1	TRBV10-3	TRBJ2-7	TGTGCCATCAGCGAGGCCGGGACAGGCTACGAGCAGTACTTC	CAISEAGTGYEQYF
few	NA	TRBV27	TRBJ2-7	TGTGCCAGCGGTTACGAGCAGTACTTC	CASGYEQYF
NA	TRBD2	TRBV4-1	TRBJ2-1	TGCGCCAGCAGTCTAGCGGGCCCCTCCTACAATGAGCAGTTCTTC	CASSLAGPSYNEQFF
NA	TRBD2	TRBV19	TRBJ2-2	TGTGCCAGTAACGGCCGACTAGCGGGAGGCCCGGGGGACGGGGAGCTGTTTTTT	CASNGRLAGGPGDGELFF
NA	TRBD2	TRBV5-4	TRBJ2-3	TGTGCCAGCAGCTTATTTAGCGGGGGTACAGATACGCAGTATTTT	CASSLFSGGTDTQYF
NA	NA	TRBV25-1	TRBJ2-2	TGTGCCAGCAGTCCCCTCCCCAACACCGGGGAGCTGTTTTTT	CASSPLPNTGELFF
NA	NA	TRBV14	TRBJ2-1	TGTGCCAGCAGCCAAGATGTCTCTCCCCAGTGGCAGTTCTTC	CASSQDVSPQWQFF
NA	TRBD2	TRBV29-1	TRBJ2-3	TGCAGCGTTTCCTTAGCGGGAGTTGGAGATACGCAGTATTTT	CSVSLAGVGDTQYF
NA	NA	TRBV23-1	TRBJ2-1	TGCGCCAGCTGGAAAGGACAGAACAATGAGCAGTTCTTC	CASWKGQNNEQFF
NA	TRBD1	TRBV5-1	TRBJ1-1	TGCGCCAGCAGAGAGGGACAGGGGAACACTGAAGCTTTCTTT	CASREGQGNTEAFF
NA	NA	TRBV29-1	TRBJ2-3	TGCAGCGTTGAGGTCACTAGCACAGATACGCAGTATTTT	CSVEVTSTDTQYF
NA	TRBD2	TRBV5-4	TRBJ2-3	TGTGCCAGCAGCCATGGGACTAGCGGGAGCTCAGATACGCAGTATTTT	CASSHGTSGSSDTQYF
NA	NA	TRBV14	TRBJ2-1	TGTGCCAGCAGCCCGTTGGCGGGACACAATGAGCAGTTCTTC	CASSPLAGHNEQFF
NA	NA	TRBV2	TRBJ2-1	TGTGCCAGCCGTCCGGAGGGACTGGGAAATGAGCAGTTCTTC	CASRPEGLGNEQFF
NA	TRBD1	TRBV27	TRBJ1-4	TGTGCCAGCAGTTTCCGGGACAGGGGGCGAGAAAAACTGTTTTTT	CASSFRDRGREKLFF
NA	NA	TRBV19	TRBJ1-1	TGTGCCAGTAGTCAACCCACCGGGACACTGAGGACTGAAGCTTTCTTT	CASSQPTGTLRTEAFF
NA	NA	TRBV19	TRBJ1-1	TGTGCCAGTAGTATCGGGAACATGAACACTGAAGCTTTCTTT	CASSIGNMNTEAFF
NA	TRBD1	TRBV4-1	TRBJ1-1	TGCGCCAGCAGCCATGGGACAGATTACACTGAAGCTTTCTTT	CASSHGTDYTEAFF
NA	TRBD1	TRBV19	TRBJ1-4	TGTGCCAGTAGCCTTTCCCACAGGGGAAATAATGAAAAACTGTTTTTT	CASSLSHRGNNEKLFF
NA	TRBD1	TRBV29-1	TRBJ1-1	TGCAGCGTACAAAAACAGGGGAGTCCGGGCACTGAAGCTTTCTTT	CSVQKQGSPGTEAFF
NA	TRBD1	TRBV5-1	TRBJ1-2	TGCGCCAGCAGCTCGGGACAGGGGGATGGCTACACCTTC	CASSSGQGDGYTF
NA	TRBD1	TRBV19	TRBJ2-3	TGTGCCAGTACCCCCGACAGGGGGTGGTGGGATACGCAGTATTTT	CASTPDRGWWDTQYF
NA	NA	TRBV5-6	TRBJ1-5	TGTGCCAGCAGCTTGGGGAAGGCGGGATACAATCAGCCCCAGCATTTT	CASSLGKAGYNQPQHF
once	NA	TRBV11-3	TRBJ2-1	TGTGCCAGCAGCTTAGGGGGCGATGAGCAGTTCTTC	CASSLGGDEQFF
NA	NA	TRBV6-1	TRBJ1-1	TGTGCCAGCCGAACTACAGGGTTGGGCACTGAAGCTTTCTTT	CASRTTGLGTEAFF
once	TRBD2	TRBV2	TRBJ2-3	TGTGCCAGCATGCCTCCGCCGGGACTAGCGGGGAGCACAGATACGCAGTATTTT	CASMPPPGLAGSTDTQYF
NA	TRBD1	TRBV14	TRBJ1-2	TGTGCCAGCAGCCAAGGTGGGACAGGGTCGGTCTATGGCTACACCTTC	CASSQGGTGSVYGYTF
NA	TRBD1	TRBV6-1	TRBJ1-1	TGTGCCAGCAGTGAAACGGCAGGGGGCTTCACTGAAGCTTTCTTT	CASSETAGGFTEAFF
NA	TRBD1	TRBV10-1	TRBJ2-3	TGCGCCAGTGGGACAGGGGTAGATACGCAGTATTTT	CASGTGVDTQYF
once	TRBD1	TRBV6-5	TRBJ1-2	TGTGCCAGCAGTTCTACAGGGGGCGCGTTTGGCTACACCTTC	CASSSTGGAFGYTF
NA	TRBD2	TRBV9	TRBJ2-3	TGTGCCAGCAGCTCCGGACTAGCGGGAGGTCGGGACACAGATACGCAGTATTTT	CASSSGLAGGRDTDTQYF
NA	TRBD2	TRBV4-1	TRBJ2-7	TGCGCCAGCAGTTGGCTAGCGGGAGGGTACGAGCAGTACTTC	CASSWLAGGYEQYF
NA	NA	TRBV5-1	TRBJ2-3	TGCGCCAGCAGCTTGGGCCACCGGGACTCGAGCACAGATACGCAGTATTTT	CASSLGHRDSSTDTQYF
once	NA	TRBV6-5	TRBJ2-7	TGTGCCAGCAGTTACTCGACACCCCCCTACGAGCAGTACTTC	CASSYSTPPYEQYF
NA	NA	TRBV14	TRBJ2-2	TGTGCCAGCAGCTCCGAATATGGTCGGGGCGGGGAGCTGTTTTTT	CASSSEYGRGGELFF
NA	TRBD1	TRBV25-1	TRBJ1-2	TGTGCCAGCAGGGGTTCAGGGGGCAACTATGGCTACACCTTC	CASRGSGGNYGYTF
few	TRBD2	TRBV29-1	TRBJ2-1	TGCAGCGTTTCTAGCGGGATGGGTAATGAGCAGTTCTTC	CSVSSGMGNEQFF
NA	NA	TRBV11-3	TRBJ2-1	TGTGCCAGCAGCCCGGGACTTTACAATGAGCAGTTCTTC	CASSPGLYNEQFF
NA	TRBD2	TRBV6-6	TRBJ2-1	TGTGCCAGCAGAGGTAGCGGGATTCGAGGTGAGCAGTTCTTC	CASRGSGIRGEQFF
once	TRBD1	TRBV9	TRBJ1-1	TGTGCCAGCAGCGCCGATACAGGGGGGACTGAAGCTTTCTTT	CASSADTGGTEAFF
once	TRBD1	TRBV6-6	TRBJ1-5	TGTGCCAGCAGGGGTTCCGGGGGACAGGGGTATCAGCCCCAGCATTTT	CASRGSGGQGYQPQHF
NA	NA	TRBV7-9	TRBJ2-7	TGTGCCAGCAGCTCTGGACAGAGCTCCTACGAGCAGTACTTC	CASSSGQSSYEQYF
NA	NA	TRBV7-2	TRBJ2-3	TGTGCCAGCAGCGGCATCAATGGAGATACGCAGTATTTT	CASSGINGDTQYF
once	NA	TRBV6-4	TRBJ2-3	TGTGCCAGCAGTGACGAGGGAAGCACAGATACGCAGTATTTT	CASSDEGSTDTQYF
NA	NA	TRBV13	TRBJ1-1	TGTGCCAGCAGCCCAGACAGTGCCCGAAACACTGAAGCTTTCTTT	CASSPDSARNTEAFF
NA	TRBD1	TRBV5-1	TRBJ2-3	TGCGCCAGCAGCCAACCCGGGACAGGGACAGATACGCAGTATTTT	CASSQPGTGTDTQYF
NA	NA	TRBV27	TRBJ2-3	TGTGCCAGCAGCCCTACAGCAGATACGCAGTATTTT	CASSPTADTQYF
NA	TRBD2	TRBV7-9	TRBJ2-5	TGTTCCAGCAGCTTAATGCCTAGCGGGGTACAAGAGACCCAGTACTTC	CSSSLMPSGVQETQYF
once	NA	TRBV21-1	TRBJ1-5	TGTGCCAGCAGCACCCGGGACAGGGGGATAAATCAGCCCCAGCATTTT	CASSTRDRGINQPQHF